This T cell receptor beta chain was obtained from a study of blood T cells in healthy people across ages. The CDR3 contains 17 residues. V was clipped by 8 bases and J by 4 bases, with 26 bases between them. Germline values: CDR1 SEHNR, CDR2 FQNEAQ (reference sequence). A second 7 to 11 cycle PCR used barcoded and J-beta primers. Each of the cDNA molecules was tagged by a template-switch adaptor with 12 random nucleotides. MiXCR, run by TCRdb on the 5' RACE reads, gives a single entry per CDR3 protein. This sample has around 790,000 distinct CDR3 sequences, with under 45% found just once. The draw of peripheral blood yielded roughly 10 milliliters from each donor. Whole-study findings and limits: Naive CD4+ cells and diversity were both higher in long-lived donors than in aged donors.

This clonotype has just a few counts. What it recognizes is unknown. The sample comprised blood. The genes are TRBV7-9 and TRBJ2-5; D possibly corresponds to TRBD2 (6 bases). This receptor was taken from a man between 60 and 75 years old in good health. The CDR3 is CASRPSRDFRSGETQYF. The CDR3 nucleotides are TGTGCCAGCCGGCCTAGCCGGGACTTTCGCTCTGGAGAGACCCAGTACTTC.